This TCR beta chain came from a study of Graves' ophthalmopathy and Graves' hyperthyroidism. For repertoire sequencing, the TCR beta CDR3 regions were amplified from RNA transcripts. RT-PCR was first run with HTBI primers, then multiplex PCR in a second round. Each CDR3 protein is one row after TCRdb ran MiXCR on the multiplex PCR reads. In the table there are a few hundred thousand distinct CDR3 sequences, roughly 15% of which are singletons. A word on this clonotype: The junction departs from the called germline gene at one end, perhaps through a read error.

Germline CDR1 MNHEY, CDR2 SMNVEV (reference sequence). CDR3 length: 15 amino acids. Sequenced sample: peripheral blood. The V call is TRBV27, the J call TRBJ2-7; D is unclear. The TCR was taken from a woman aged 18-29 years with stable Graves' hyperthyroidism. As DNA, the CDR3 is TGCGCCAGCAGTCCGGTCCGAGGTAGCTCCTACGAGCAGTACTTC. Protein product: CASSPVRGSSYEQYF.